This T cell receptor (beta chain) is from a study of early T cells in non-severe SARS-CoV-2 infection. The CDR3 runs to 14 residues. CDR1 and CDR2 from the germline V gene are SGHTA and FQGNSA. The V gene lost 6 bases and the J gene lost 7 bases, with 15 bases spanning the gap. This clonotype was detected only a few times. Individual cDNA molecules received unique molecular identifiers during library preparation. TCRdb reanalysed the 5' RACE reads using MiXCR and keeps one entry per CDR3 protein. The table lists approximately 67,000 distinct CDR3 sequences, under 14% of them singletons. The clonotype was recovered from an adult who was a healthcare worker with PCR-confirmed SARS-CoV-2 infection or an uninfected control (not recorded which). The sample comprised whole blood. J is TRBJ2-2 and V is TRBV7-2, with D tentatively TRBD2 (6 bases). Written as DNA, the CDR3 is TGTGCCAGCAGATCACCGCGGAGGGACGGGGAGCTGTTTTTT. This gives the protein CASRSPRRDGELFF.